These T cell receptor beta chains were read from a single sample in a study of siplizumab effects on memory and regulatory T cells. Generated by immunoSEQ multiplex PCR, the TCRdb table keeps only in-frame clones and is missing some. The profile shows roughly 110,000 clones, 93% of them singletons. Sequencing used non-Treg CD4+ T cells sorted from blood. Receptors were obtained from a human donor in good health. Both conserved end residues are trimmed from each CDR3.

14	TRBV7-2	TRBJ1-3	ASSTQGKPSGNTIY
12	TRBV4-3	TRBJ1-6	ASSPRPGDSPLH
14	TRBV11-2	TRBJ2-3	ASSQLAGGQGDTQY
12	TRBV18	TRBJ1-2	ASSPPTGADGYT
10	TRBV19	TRBJ1-1	ASSLGWAEAF
12	TRBV6-5	TRBJ1-5	ASSPEPGNQPQH
14	TRBV4-1	TRBJ1-3	ASSLDNRVSGNTIY
11	TRBV6-1	TRBJ2-3	ASSVQITDTQY
13	TRBV11-2	TRBJ2-5	ASSLHGVGLETQY
15	TRBV5-1	TRBJ2-2	ASSLRADRAGTGELF
13	TRBV25-1	TRBJ1-4	ASSILGTTNEKLF
11	TRBV19	TRBJ1-1	ASVKGLNTEAF
13	TRBV2	TRBJ1-2	ASSEVSRTNYGYT
14	TRBV28	TRBJ2-3	ASSLGLAANTDTQY
11	TRBV2	TRBJ1-3	ASASNAGNTIY
11	TRBV5-4	TRBJ2-2	ASSLERYGELF
13	TRBV6-5	TRBJ2-4	ASGDIGTGGHIQY
12	TRBV6-1	TRBJ1-2	ASSESTGPYGYT
10	TRBV9	TRBJ2-6	ASRSGANVLT
11	TRBV30	TRBJ1-1	AWIGQMGTEAF
10	TRBV19	TRBJ1-2	ASTQGNYGYT
12	TRBV10-1	TRBJ1-1	ASSESGLDTEAF
14	TRBV27	TRBJ1-3	ASSLTGLNSGNTIY
12	TRBV6-5	TRBJ1-1	ASSRIIQGGQAF
10	TRBV7-2	TRBJ1-1	ASSPRQGEAF
11	TRBV27	TRBJ1-3	ASSFSHGNTIY
14	TRBV11-3	TRBJ2-1	ASSLGGAEGYNEQF
10	TRBV21-1	TRBJ1-1	ASSKVPEEAF
13	TRBV7-8	TRBJ2-5	ASSPLAGGKETQY
15	TRBV4-3	TRBJ1-6	ASSQERLSSYNSPLH
9	TRBV19	TRBJ2-1	ASSIPDEQF
11	TRBV5-6	TRBJ1-2	ASSGGLAYGYT
12	TRBV28	TRBJ1-5	ASSNRAGEQPQH
12	TRBV15	TRBJ2-7	ATSGDRGTYEQY
14	TRBV27	TRBJ2-5	ASSLSSGVTSETQY
12	TRBV5-4	TRBJ2-7	ASSPSVGGHEQY
14	TRBV19	TRBJ2-3	ASSALGGSKADTQY
14	TRBV19	TRBJ1-5	ASCTTGTDSNQPQH
9	TRBV29-1	TRBJ1-2	SVEDHKGYT
12	TRBV10-3	TRBJ1-4	AIGRGGTNEKLF
12	TRBV9	TRBJ2-7	ASSLRDGSYEQY
14	TRBV18	TRBJ1-5	ASSSMSIPPNQPQH
14	TRBV2	TRBJ2-1	ASSVAGTSGVNEQF
12	TRBV6-4	TRBJ1-5	ASSEMGGYQPQH
13	TRBV18	TRBJ2-3	ASSLLSVPTDTQY
12	TRBV6-1	TRBJ2-3	ASRTSGGADTQY
14	TRBV19	TRBJ2-3	ASSIGLTVNTDTQY
14	TRBV7-9	TRBJ1-4	ASSPGQGTTNEKLF
13	TRBV7-9	TRBJ2-7	ASNPVRTASYEQY
16	TRBV2	TRBJ1-6	ASSEKGKLGPINSPLH
12	TRBV15	TRBJ1-5	ATSRERWDQPQH
14	TRBV7-6	TRBJ2-7	ASSLVQGIQTYEQY
13	TRBV7-2	TRBJ2-7	ASSAARDRVYEQY
12	TRBV19	TRBJ1-6	ASSEGPNNSPLH
14	TRBV23-1	TRBJ1-1	ASSQPSRGSGTEAF
13	TRBV9	TRBJ1-5	ASSVGAGGGQPQH
9	TRBV19	TRBJ2-1	ASRTGPSQF
12	TRBV5-1	TRBJ1-1	ASSLTAGGTEAF
10	TRBV28	TRBJ1-2	ASSTGTRGYT
8	TRBV29-1	TRBJ1-1	SVGPAGAF